This is a list of T cell receptor beta chains from one sample in a study of Ad26.COV2.S vaccination and SARS-CoV-2 variants. TCRdb keeps only in-frame clones here, not all; method: immunoSEQ multiplex PCR. Here the sample spans around 400,000 clones, approximately 91% being singletons. The sequencing used peripheral blood, collected in a trial of Ad26.COV2.S vaccine versus placebo. Receptors originate from a person between 18 and 59 years old who received the Ad26.COV2.S COVID-19 vaccine or a placebo. CDR3s include the opening cysteine and the closing phenylalanine or tryptophan. D genes are given only for firm matches. For some rows the clone size is stated as once, few or many, or as a class when expanded; others skip it.

TRBD1	TRBJ1-4	TRBV9	.	14	CASSVGQGAEKLFF	TGTGCCAGCAGCGTAGGCCAGGGGGCTGAAAAACTGTTTTTT
.	TRBJ1-1	TRBV15	.	16	CATSRDGTNMNTEAFF	TGTGCCACCAGCAGAGATGGGACAAACATGAACACTGAAGCTTTCTTT
TRBD2	TRBJ2-3	TRBV19	.	14	CASSKGTNGDTQYF	TGTGCCAGTAGTAAGGGGACTAATGGGGATACGCAGTATTTT
.	TRBJ2-1	TRBV30	.	12	CAWSGRTEEQFF	TGTGCCTGGAGTGGCCGGACTGAAGAGCAGTTCTTC
.	TRBJ2-7	TRBV4-1	.	14	CASSQGHLANEQYF	TGCGCCAGCAGCCAAGGGCACTTAGCGAACGAGCAGTACTTC
.	TRBJ2-1	TRBV19	.	16	CASSTPAGVSYNEQFF	TGTGCCAGTAGCACCCCTGCAGGGGTGTCCTACAATGAGCAGTTCTTC
.	TRBJ2-7	TRBV7-2	.	14	CASSLAPGGNEQYF	TGTGCCAGCAGCTTAGCGCCCGGGGGCAATGAGCAGTACTTC
TRBD2	TRBJ2-2	TRBV7-8	.	16	CASSLSLAGNTGELFF	TGTGCCAGCAGCTTATCACTAGCGGGTAACACCGGGGAGCTGTTTTTT
TRBD2	TRBJ2-1	TRBV20-1	.	14	CSASLAGAAYEQFF	TGCAGTGCTAGTCTAGCGGGAGCGGCATATGAGCAGTTCTTC
TRBD1	TRBJ2-3	TRBV6-5	once	15	CASSFTSQGSDTQYF	TGTGCCAGCAGTTTTACCTCACAGGGGTCAGATACGCAGTATTTT
TRBD2	TRBJ2-1	TRBV4-3	.	16	CASSQELAGVSNEQFF	TGCGCCAGCAGCCAGGAACTAGCGGGAGTGAGTAATGAGCAGTTCTTC
.	TRBJ1-2	TRBV4-1	.	17	CASSQTFGQPSNYGYTF	TGCGCCAGCAGCCAAACCTTCGGACAGCCTTCTAACTATGGCTACACCTTC
.	TRBJ2-7	TRBV6-5	.	13	CASSMGSPYEQYF	TGTGCCAGCTCCATGGGGAGTCCCTACGAGCAGTACTTC
.	TRBJ2-3	TRBV6-5	.	15	CASSPSGASTDTQYF	TGTGCCAGCAGTCCTAGTGGAGCTAGCACAGATACGCAGTATTTT
.	TRBJ2-6	TRBV11-3	once	19	CASSLEGRGTHSGANVLTF	TGTGCCAGCAGCTTAGAGGGCAGGGGAACCCACTCTGGGGCCAACGTCCTGACTTTC
.	TRBJ1-1	TRBV29-1	.	12	CSAPGANTEAFF	TGCAGCGCCCCCGGGGCAAACACTGAAGCTTTCTTT
TRBD1	TRBJ2-5	TRBV4-1	.	14	CASSQVGQGATQYF	TGCGCCAGCAGCCAAGTAGGACAGGGAGCGACCCAGTACTTC
TRBD2	TRBJ2-1	TRBV2	once	16	CASSRGLAGPGGEQFF	TGTGCCAGCAGTCGCGGACTAGCGGGGCCGGGGGGTGAGCAGTTCTTC
TRBD1	TRBJ1-5	TRBV28	.	15	CASRPQGASGQPQHF	TGTGCCAGCAGGCCTCAGGGGGCGAGTGGACAGCCCCAGCATTTT
.	TRBJ1-2	TRBV25-1	.	15	CASSETAALHYGYTF	TGTGCCAGCAGTGAGACAGCAGCGCTCCACTATGGCTACACCTTC
TRBD1	TRBJ1-1	TRBV2	many	14	CASSPQGADTEAFF	TGTGCCAGCAGTCCACAGGGGGCGGACACTGAAGCTTTCTTT
.	TRBJ2-1	TRBV30	.	12	CAWSYLYNEQFF	TGTGCCTGGAGTTACCTCTACAATGAGCAGTTCTTC
.	TRBJ2-7	TRBV10-2	.	13	CASRGREVGEQYF	TGCGCCAGCAGGGGCAGGGAGGTTGGAGAGCAGTACTTC
TRBD1	TRBJ2-2	TRBV9	.	14	CASSVTGVSGELFF	TGTGCCAGCAGCGTGACAGGGGTCTCGGGGGAGCTGTTTTTT
.	TRBJ1-5	TRBV27	once	15	CASSSIKELGQPQHF	TGTGCCAGCAGTTCCATAAAGGAACTGGGACAGCCCCAGCATTTT
TRBD2	TRBJ2-1	TRBV11-3	.	16	CASSLGRGRTYNEQFF	TGTGCCAGCAGCTTAGGACGCGGGAGGACGTACAATGAGCAGTTCTTC
TRBD1	TRBJ1-2	TRBV7-9	.	14	CASSFGTDHYGYTF	TGTGCCAGCAGCTTCGGGACAGATCACTATGGCTACACCTTC
.	TRBJ1-2	TRBV7-2	.	14	CASSGYRRFYGYTF	TGTGCCAGCAGCGGGTACAGAAGATTCTATGGCTACACCTTC
TRBD2	TRBJ2-2	TRBV7-9	.	16	CASSLERGSNTGELFF	TGTGCCAGCAGCTTAGAGCGCGGGAGTAACACCGGGGAGCTGTTTTTT
.	TRBJ2-7	TRBV2	.	12	CASSEAGAYQYF	TGTGCCAGCAGTGAAGCGGGGGCCTACCAGTACTTC
TRBD2	TRBJ2-3	TRBV19	.	16	CASSIAGTSGADTQYF	TGTGCCAGTAGTATAGCCGGGACTAGCGGTGCAGATACGCAGTATTTT
.	TRBJ1-3	TRBV4-2	.	15	CASSQDRRVSDTIYF	TGTGCCAGCAGCCAAGATCGGCGGGTCTCGGACACCATATATTTT
.	TRBJ2-7	TRBV5-8	once	12	CASSLVPDKQYF	TGTGCCAGCAGCTTGGTTCCCGATAAGCAGTACTTC
.	TRBJ2-6	TRBV5-5	.	15	CASSWTGSGANVLTF	TGTGCCAGCAGCTGGACGGGCTCTGGGGCCAACGTCCTGACTTTC
TRBD2	TRBJ2-5	TRBV6-5	.	15	CASSRSGTSGQSIDF	TGTGCCAGCAGTCGCTCCGGGACTAGCGGCCAATCCATCGACTTC
TRBD2	TRBJ2-3	TRBV7-9	.	12	CASSHRLAAQYF	TGTGCCAGCAGCCACCGACTAGCGGCTCAGTATTTT
TRBD1	TRBJ1-6	TRBV6-9	.	13	CASSTTGFSPLHF	TGTGCCAGCTCCACGACAGGGTTTTCACCCCTCCACTTT
.	TRBJ1-6	TRBV11-3	.	15	CASSLAAGRNSPLHF	TGTGCCAGCAGCTTAGCCGCGGGCCGGAATTCACCCCTCCACTTT
TRBD1	TRBJ1-1	TRBV5-1	few	14	CASSWGQPGSEAFF	TGCGCCAGCAGCTGGGGACAGCCAGGGTCTGAAGCTTTCTTT
TRBD1	TRBJ2-7	TRBV6-2/TRBV6-3	.	16	CASSYDGTGNFYEQYF	TGTGCCAGCAGTTACGACGGGACAGGGAATTTCTACGAGCAGTACTTC
.	TRBJ1-2	TRBV21-1	.	11	CASRPLYGYTF	TGTGCCAGCCGACCACTTTATGGCTACACCTTC
.	TRBJ2-1	TRBV9	.	18	CASSEGPRGASSYNEQFF	TGTGCCAGCAGCGAGGGCCCCCGGGGGGCTAGCTCCTACAATGAGCAGTTCTTC
TRBD1	TRBJ1-1	TRBV28	once	13	CASRLIDREEAFF	TGTGCCAGCAGACTAATCGACAGGGAAGAAGCTTTCTTT
.	TRBJ2-5	TRBV6-5	.	12	CASRDRGGTQYF	TGTGCCAGCCGGGACCGGGGTGGGACCCAGTACTTC
TRBD2	TRBJ2-7	TRBV28	.	15	CASSPHVAGTYEQYF	TGTGCCAGCAGTCCCCATGTAGCGGGTACCTACGAGCAGTACTTC
TRBD2	TRBJ2-5	TRBV28	.	16	CASSCRTSGFQETQYF	TGTGCCAGCAGCTGCAGGACTAGCGGCTTCCAAGAGACCCAGTACTTC
.	TRBJ2-2	TRBV12-5	once	13	CASGLYPSGELFF	TGTGCTAGTGGTTTGTACCCGTCCGGGGAGCTGTTTTTT
TRBD1	TRBJ1-1	TRBV19	.	16	CASSIDTGTANTEAFF	TGTGCCAGTAGTATAGATACGGGGACAGCGAACACTGAAGCTTTCTTT
TRBD2	TRBJ2-1	TRBV5-1	.	17	CASSKQAGTSGNNEQFF	TGCGCCAGCAGCAAACAGGCCGGGACTAGCGGGAACAATGAGCAGTTCTTC
.	TRBJ1-1	TRBV28	.	13	CASSFKTNTEAFF	TGTGCCAGCAGTTTCAAGACGAACACTGAAGCTTTCTTT
.	TRBJ1-6	TRBV11-3	once	15	CASSLDSSYNSPLHF	TGTGCCAGCAGCTTAGACAGCAGCTATAATTCACCCCTCCACTTT
.	TRBJ2-2	TRBV3-1/TRBV3-2	.	13	CASSQEYTGELFF	TGTGCCAGCAGCCAGGAATACACCGGGGAGCTGTTTTTT
.	TRBJ2-7	TRBV6-5	.	15	CASSYSRRITYEQYF	TGTGCCAGCAGTTACTCGAGGCGGATAACCTACGAGCAGTACTTC
TRBD2	TRBJ2-2	TRBV7-3	.	17	CASSQPGAGGPSGELFF	TGTGCCAGCAGCCAACCTGGGGCGGGAGGGCCCTCCGGGGAGCTGTTTTTT
.	TRBJ2-1	TRBV7-9	once	14	CASSFPGPYNEQFF	TGTGCCAGCAGCTTTCCGGGACCCTACAATGAGCAGTTCTTC